The 18 T cell receptor beta chains given below trace back to one sample, sequenced in a study of sequential checkpoint blockade in melanoma. Sequencing used immunoSEQ multiplex PCR; TCRdb keeps in-frame clones, though not all of them. There are 4,000 or so clones in the sample; about 23% occur only once, and approximately 13% lies in the top ten. Treatment meaning: randomized to nivolumab then ipilimumab (arm A) or the reverse (arm B). The starting material was tumor tissue (inferred from file names), obtained from a patient given nivolumab and ipilimumab in sequence. All receptors derive from a human donor with melanoma.

This sequence joins TRBV28 and TRBJ2-1, with D possibly TRBD2 on 5 matching bases. V lost 1 base and J 5 bases, leaving 6 bases between the germline ends. Germline V gene data show CDR1 as MDHEN and CDR2 as SYDVKM. The CDR3 is 13 residues long. CDR3 in amino acids: CASSLSRDNEQFF. DNA for the CDR3: TGTGCCAGCAGTTTATCGCGGGACAATGAGCAGTTCTTC.

This clone is medium-sized (0.01 to 0.1%). The gene calls are TRBV6-8 and TRBJ1-4; D gene uncertain. The CDR3 covers 15 residues. CDR1 and CDR2 from the germline V gene are MNHGY and SAAAGT. Trimming pared 6 bases from V and 8 bases from J, leaving 19 bases between. CDR3 amino acids: CASSTRPSGREKLFF. Here the CDR3 DNA reads TGTGCCAGCAGCACCCGACCCTCAGGACGAGAAAAACTGTTTTTT.

V usage is TRBV9 and J usage is TRBJ2-5; D remains ambiguous. The germline V gene encodes CDR1 SGDLS and CDR2 YYNGEE. CDR3 length: 13 residues. The V end lost 0 bases, the J end lost 1 base, and 4 bases lay between the germline ends. The CDR3 sequence: CASSVGLQETQYF. Written as DNA, the CDR3 is TGTGCCAGCAGCGTAGGACTCCAAGAGACCCAGTACTTC.

The chain uses TRBV6-8 and TRBJ2-3; 10 positions agree with TRBD2. There are 17 residues in the CDR3. Germline V lookup: CDR1 MNHGY, CDR2 SAAAGT. V was pared by 10 bases and J by 3 bases, with 16 bases of the junction left unmatched. CDR3 in amino acids: CAIRRIAGGLGTDTQYF. The CDR3 DNA sequence: TGTGCCATCAGGAGGATAGCGGGGGGCCTCGGGACAGATACGCAGTATTTT.

In its sample, this clone ranks as medium-sized (0.01 to 0.1%). The CDR3 region is CASSASGEPYNEQFF. CDR3 in DNA: TGTGCCAGCAGTGCTAGCGGGGAACCCTACAATGAGCAGTTCTTC. This chain links TRBV6-8 with TRBJ2-1; 9 bases line up with TRBD2. This CDR3 contains 15 residues. With V trimmed by 5 bases and J by 2 bases, 4 bases remained unmatched. The V gene's germline CDR1 is MNHGY and CDR2 SAAAGT.

This clone was recorded a few times. The chain recombines TRBV12-5 with TRBJ1-1; D not resolved. This CDR3 contains 14 residues. The germline V gene has CDR1 LGHNT and CDR2 FRNRAP. This CDR3 reads CASGLWVGDTEAFF. Written as DNA, the CDR3 is TGTGCCAGCGGGTTGTGGGTTGGGGACACTGAAGCTTTCTTT.

The genes are TRBV6-8 and TRBJ1-4, with D uncertain. CDR3 length: 14 residues. The germline V gene has CDR1 MNHGY and CDR2 SAAAGT. V was shortened by 7 bases and J by 4 bases, with 13 bases between the two germline ends. CDR3 DNA: TGTGCCAGCACCACCAGAAGCTTTAATGAAAAACTGTTTTTT. Its protein product is CASTTRSFNEKLFF.

This clone was seen only once. The J gene is TRBJ2-7, the V gene TRBV5-1; 10 positions agree with TRBD1. Germline V gives CDR1 SGHRS, CDR2 YFSETQ. V was pared by 3 bases and J by 5 bases, with 5 bases of the junction left unmatched. The CDR3 totals 14 residues. In DNA form, the CDR3 reads TGCGCCAGCAGCTCGGGACAGGGGTACCACGAGCAGTACTTC. This codes for CASSSGQGYHEQYF.

The chain carries TRBV6-8 and TRBJ2-7; D is unclear. V was cut by 5 bases and J by 0 bases, with 8 bases left in between. The CDR3 has 13 amino acids. From germline, CDR1 is MNHGY and CDR2 SAAAGT. CDR3 loop: CASSVYGSYEQYF. The CDR3 nucleotides read TGTGCCAGCAGTGTATACGGCTCCTACGAGCAGTACTTC.

This clone has more than one count but fewer than ten. The genes are TRBV6-8 and TRBJ1-1, with D perhaps matching TRBD1 (5 bases). CDR1 is MNHGY and CDR2 is SAAAGT in the germline V gene. This CDR3 has 17 amino acids. V was cut by 5 bases and J by 1 base, with 20 bases left in between. Here the CDR3 reads CASSERGLDRGNTEAFF. In DNA form, the CDR3 reads TGTGCCAGCAGTGAGCGAGGCCTAGACAGAGGGAACACTGAAGCTTTCTTT.

The genes are TRBV30 and TRBJ1-6; perhaps TRBD1 as D (5 bases). V lost 4 bases and J 10 bases, leaving 8 bases between the germline ends. CDR1 is GTSNPN and CDR2 is SVGIG in the germline V gene (reference sequence). The CDR3 has 11 amino acids. CDR3 loop: CAWKQGSPLHF. The CDR3 DNA is TGTGCCTGGAAGCAGGGATCACCCCTCCACTTT.

By share of the sample, this clone is medium-sized. The chain joins TRBV11-3 to TRBJ1-1, with D perhaps matching TRBD1 (5 bases). The germline gives CDR1 SGHNT, CDR2 YENEEA. CDR3 size: 15 residues. V was shortened by 5 bases and J by 2 bases, with 15 bases between the two germline ends. CDR3 sequence reads: CASSTPGTANTEAFF. The CDR3 nucleotides are TGTGCCAGCAGCACTCCCGGGACGGCTAACACTGAAGCTTTCTTT.

This clone was observed at least ten times. This chain joins TRBV11-3 and TRBJ2-6, with 9 bases aligning to TRBD1. Unmatched junction bases numbered 0, after V lost 4 bases and J lost 2 bases. Germline CDR1 and CDR2: SGHNT and YENEEA. The CDR3 loop spans 15 amino acids. The CDR3 loop is CASSWTGAGANVLTF. CDR3 nucleotide sequence: TGTGCCAGCAGCTGGACAGGGGCTGGGGCCAACGTCCTGACTTTC.

There are a few counts of this clone. This chain uses TRBV15 with TRBJ1-2; D perhaps matches TRBD1 (5 bases). CDR1 is LNHNV and CDR2 is YYDKDF in the germline V gene (reference sequence). This CDR3 spans 16 amino acids. V was cut by 1 base and J by 7 bases, with 19 bases left in between. Here the CDR3 reads CATSRGGFWDEAGYTF. The DNA of the CDR3 is TGTGCCACCAGCAGAGGGGGGTTCTGGGACGAGGCTGGCTACACCTTC.

This clone was counted only a few times. The chain employs TRBV9 and TRBJ1-2; TRBD1 is a possible D gene (5 bases). The V gene's germline CDR1 is SGDLS and CDR2 YYNGEE. Trimming took 5 bases from V and 7 from J, leaving 18 bases between them. CDR3 length: 14 amino acids. CDR3: CASRTQGVVGGYTF. CDR3 nucleotide sequence: TGTGCCAGCAGGACCCAGGGTGTGGTAGGTGGCTACACCTTC.

A few counts support this clone. This chain links TRBV6-8 with TRBJ2-3; TRBD2 agrees at 12 bases. Per germline, CDR1 MNHGY and CDR2 SAAAGT. J was trimmed by 5 bases and V by 5 bases; bases with no gene match: 11. The CDR3 consists of 17 residues. The CDR3 region has the DNA TGTGCCAGCAGTAGCCGTTCTAGCGGGGGGGCCCGAGATACGCAGTATTTT. Translating it yields CASSSRSSGGARDTQYF.

At least ten counts were recorded for this clone. This chain links TRBV11-3 with TRBJ2-2, with TRBD2 matching 11 bases. With 1 base clipped from V and 7 bases from J, the junction kept 11 bases outside the gene matches. Germline CDR1 SGHNT, CDR2 YENEEA. This CDR3 has 18 residues. The CDR3 sequence is CASSLVRASGGLNGELFF. DNA for the CDR3: TGTGCCAGCAGCTTAGTTCGGGCTAGCGGGGGGCTGAACGGGGAGCTGTTTTTT.

V usage is TRBV28 and J usage is TRBJ1-2, with 10 bases fitting TRBD1. Trimming at V came to 5 bases and at J to 4 bases, leaving 4 bases not matched to a gene. Germline loops: CDR1 MDHEN, CDR2 SYDVKM. This CDR3 region has 14 residues. The CDR3 DNA reads TGTGCCAGCAGTCGACAGGGGGCCGGCTATGGCTACACCTTC. Translated: CASSRQGAGYGYTF.